This TCR beta chain was identified in a study of T cells after posttransplantation cyclophosphamide. With 4 bases clipped from V and 4 bases from J, the junction kept 4 bases outside the gene matches. CDR3 length equals 15 residues. The V gene's germline CDR1 is SGHRS and CDR2 YFSETQ. Method: immunoSEQ multiplex PCR; TCRdb's copy keeps in-frame clones and lacks some. The sample contains nearly 25,000 clones, none of them singletons. On the day of bone marrow donation, the related graft donor provided peripheral blood. Sample share makes this clone medium-sized. Sample: PBMCs. This clonotype originated in a woman aged 45-60 years in good health, CMV-negative, and a related stem cell transplant donor. The chain recombines TRBV5-1 with TRBJ1-5, with 11 bases lining up with TRBD1. CDR3 sequence reads: CASSAGQGGNQPQHF. CDR3 DNA: TGCGCCAGCAGCGCGGGACAGGGGGGTAATCAGCCCCAGCATTTT.